These T cell receptor beta chains were read from a single sample in a study of PD-L1 blockade in urothelial cancer. Produced via immunoSEQ multiplex PCR; TCRdb's table is partial and in-frame only. The table shows roughly 84,000 clones, with 82% occurring only once. Sequencing was performed on PBMCs, taken around atezolizumab (anti-PD-L1) treatment. The receptors here all came from a man between 65 and 79 years old with urothelial cancer. CDR3s include the opening cysteine and the closing phenylalanine or tryptophan.

v_call cdr3_aa
TRBV5-4 CASSRGTPGELFF
TRBV27 CASSIGNDQGETQYF
TRBV10-3 CAISESLGEFTEAFF
TRBV5-1 CASREAGELFF
TRBV28 CASSWQGWNEQYF
TRBV10-3 CAIRTGGNSGELFF
TRBV28 CASSLYTSRESGDTQYF
TRBV7-9 CASSLAGGNYGYTF
TRBV11-3 CASSLGVSGLGQETQYF
TRBV29-1 CSVEAGPQELFF
TRBV5-4 CASSTGLADSYEQYF
TRBV9 CASSVGTGRPTNEKLFF
TRBV6-5 CASSYWGGSGELFF
TRBV7-8 CASSSATGEWNEQYF
TRBV19 CASSIEQGQSYEQYF
TRBV18 CASSVGLAQEQFF
TRBV11-2 CASSSNSGSGYEQYF
TRBV18 CASSPTPPGASADTQYF
TRBV21-1 CAPRLAVEQFF
TRBV6-1 CASSRSGDTEAFF
TRBV30 CAWSTGERTGNEKLFF
TRBV5-4 CASSFSSGGTYEQYF
TRBV5-8 CASSWGTVRNEQFF
TRBV19 CASSMVQPGRGETQYF
TRBV27 CASSRQGRGNTIYF
TRBV7-9 CASSGDREAGELFF
TRBV5-6 CASSLRTFYTGELFF
TRBV18 CASSPPQRAKNIQYF
TRBV5-1 CASSLDYLNTGELFF
TRBV18 CASSPRGQAARNTEAFF
TRBV15 CATSRDLTEETQYF
TRBV28 CASSFKLETEGNQPQHF
TRBV13 CASSSSQGQDSYEQYF
TRBV12-1 CASSFSGDYHTEAFF
TRBV5-1 CASSWEGETQYF
TRBV30 CAWSVSGSNQPQHF
TRBV27 CASSPGLGNQPQHF
TRBV9 CASSVGVREDGYTF
TRBV6-1 CASNLAGGQNEQFF
TRBV29-1 CSVGMGQPEKLFF
TRBV29-1 CSVQGSGRAATGEQFF
TRBV7-8 CASSLSRGEKLFF
TRBV7-9 CASSSGTSGRYNEQFF
TRBV6-4 CASSETGTGGFTDTQYF
TRBV7-8 CASSLGWGQGSDTQYF
TRBV7-8 CASSPGQASTDTQYF
TRBV5-1 CASSLDSSLNTEAFF
TRBV6-6 CASSRTIIGGTDTQYF
TRBV7-9 CASSRPSGVIGLQETQYF